The 28 T cell receptor beta chains presented below share a single source sample, sequenced in a study of long-term antiretroviral therapy in people with HIV. Version v3.0 of the immunoSEQ assay was performed at survey level. Sequencing used immunoSEQ multiplex PCR; TCRdb keeps in-frame clones, though not all of them. The repertoire holds more than 20,000 clones, with approximately 86% as singletons. Material: unsorted PBMCs, obtained about 2.6 years after starting antiretroviral therapy. The receptors were gathered from a man aged 40-49 years with HIV.

This chain uses TRBV6-4 with TRBJ2-1; D is ambiguous. The germline CDR1 and CDR2 sequences are MRHNA and SNTAGT. V lost 6 bases to trimming and J lost 5 bases, with 5 bases between them. The CDR3 consists of 11 residues. The chain's CDR3 is CASRLNNEQFF. The CDR3 DNA sequence: TGTGCCAGCAGGCTAAACAATGAGCAGTTCTTC.

V gene TRBV2 combines with J gene TRBJ2-7; tentative D call: TRBD1 (5 bases). With 4 bases removed from V and 5 bases from J, the gap between germline ends came to 9 bases. The CDR3 totals 12 residues. CDR1 is SNHLY, CDR2 FYNNEI, per germline. CDR3 residues: CASSAVGHEQYF. The CDR3 DNA follows: TGTGCCAGCAGTGCAGTGGGGCACGAGCAGTACTTC.

The chain combines TRBV4-2 with TRBJ1-6; TRBD1 matches 12 bases. The germline CDR1 and CDR2 sequences are LGHNA and YNFKEQ. This CDR3 is built from 17 residues. The V segment lost 4 bases and the J segment 2 bases; nucleotides outside the gene matches: 3. In DNA, the CDR3 is TGTGCCAGCAGCCCGGGACAGGGGGCCACCTATAATTCACCCCTCCACTTT. It encodes CASSPGQGATYNSPLHF.

The chain joins TRBV7-6 to TRBJ2-1; D perhaps matches TRBD1 (5 bases). The length of the CDR3 is 14 residues. The V gene's germline CDR1 is SGHVS and CDR2 FNYEAQ. Between the trimmed V and J ends, which lost 5 bases and 8 bases, there was a span of 16 bases. Here the CDR3 DNA reads TGTGCCAGCAGCCCATCCACCAGGGCCGATGAGCAGTTCTTC. Its translation: CASSPSTRADEQFF.

V gene TRBV11-1 combines with J gene TRBJ2-1, with 7 bases aligning to TRBD2. Germline V gene data show CDR1 as SGHAT and CDR2 as FQDESV (reference sequence). The junction had 4 bases not matched to a gene; V was cut back by 5 bases and J by 0 bases. This CDR3 region has 15 residues. CDR3 nucleotide sequence: TGTGCCAGCAGCCTCGGGGGGACCTCCTACAATGAGCAGTTCTTC. This translates into CASSLGGTSYNEQFF.

The J gene is TRBJ2-2, the V gene TRBV7-2; D is undetermined. This CDR3 has 14 residues. Trimming removed 0 bases at V and 1 base at J, with 3 bases between. The germline gives CDR1 SGHTA, CDR2 FQGNSA. The CDR3 DNA follows: TGTGCCAGCAGCTTAGCGCAGAACACCGGGGAGCTGTTTTTT. As protein: CASSLAQNTGELFF. The whole variable domain, remainder taken from reference TRBV7-2 and TRBJ2-2, is GAGVSQSPSNKVTEKGKDVELRCDPISGHTALYWYRQSLGQGLEFLIYFQGNSAPDKSGLPSDRFSAERTGGSVSTLTIQRTQQEDSAVYLCASSLAQNTGELFFGEGSRLTVL.

This chain connects TRBV5-1 to TRBJ2-2; TRBD1 matches at 7 bases. This CDR3 comprises 15 residues. Losses at the gene ends were 5 bases for V and 0 bases for J; bases not matched to a gene: 4. Germline V CDR1 and CDR2: SGHRS, YFSETQ. The CDR3 reads CASSKGQSNTGELFF. CDR3 sequence (DNA): TGCGCCAGCAGTAAGGGACAGTCGAACACCGGGGAGCTGTTTTTT.

The chain is built from TRBV5-5 and TRBJ1-5; 7 bases line up with TRBD1. CDR3 length: 15 residues. Trimming removed 4 bases from V and 6 bases from J; junction bases left unmatched: 10. From germline, CDR1 is SGHKS and CDR2 YYEKEE (reference sequence). CDR3 residues: CASSERQGGFQPQHF. The CDR3 DNA sequence: TGTGCCAGCAGCGAACGACAGGGAGGGTTTCAGCCCCAGCATTTT.

Only one count was recorded for this clone. V and J are TRBV29-1 and TRBJ2-7, with D possibly called TRBD1 or TRBD2 (6 bases each). Germline CDR1 and CDR2: SQVTM and ANQGSEA. The CDR3 extends over 16 amino acids. V was pared by 3 bases and J by 0 bases, with 18 bases between. The CDR3 DNA reads TGCAGCGTTGAGGATGTAGGGGGGAAGAACTCCTACGAGCAGTACTTC. Protein: CSVEDVGGKNSYEQYF.

The rearrangement joins TRBV5-1 to TRBJ2-2, with D possibly matching TRBD2 (6 bases). Trimming left V 0 bases short and J 2 bases short, with 8 bases between. Germline-derived CDR1 and CDR2 are SGHRS and YFSETQ. The CDR3 has 15 amino acids. CDR3 nucleotide sequence: TGCGCCAGCAGCTTGGGACTAGACAACACCGGGGAGCTGTTTTTT. Translating gives CASSLGLDNTGELFF.

Turning to this clone: One end of the junction varies from germline; a read error may be responsible. CDR3 DNA: TGTGCCAGCAATTACGGGACCAGGGGGACCACTGAAGCTTTCTTT. Its translation is CASNYGTRGTTEAFF. The rearrangement uses TRBV6-5 and TRBJ1-1; 7 nucleotides line up with TRBD1. The CDR3 is 15 residues long. The germline V gene has CDR1 MNHEY and CDR2 SVGAGI.

J is TRBJ2-5 and V is TRBV30, with 7 nucleotides matching TRBD1. Trimming took 2 bases from V and 7 from J; bases not matched to a gene: 7. The germline V gene encodes CDR1 GTSNPN and CDR2 SVGIG (reference sequence). The CDR3 spans 13 residues. The CDR3 nucleotides read TGTGCCTGGAGTACCAGGGGGATGGGGACCCAGTACTTC. Translated, it gives CAWSTRGMGTQYF. Variable domain in full (rest from reference TRBV30 and TRBJ2-5): SQTIHQWPATLVQPVGSPLSLECTVEGTSNPNLYWYRQAAGRGLQLLFYSVGIGQISSEVPQNLSASRPQDRQFILSSKKLLLSDSGFYLCAWSTRGMGTQYFGPGTRLLVL.

The V and J genes are TRBV5-1 and TRBJ2-5; a weak D match, TRBD2 (5 bases). The CDR3 has 13 residues. Germline CDR1 reads SGHRS; CDR2 reads YFSETQ. Trimming took 5 bases from V and 4 from J, leaving 12 bases between them. The CDR3: CASRMTAGETQYF. The CDR3 DNA reads as TGCGCCAGCAGAATGACGGCGGGAGAGACCCAGTACTTC.

This chain uses TRBV5-4 with TRBJ2-2, with D maybe TRBD2 (6 bases). Trimming took off 1 base at V and 1 base at J, with 14 bases between the two ends. This CDR3 has 17 residues. Per the germline V gene, CDR1 is SGHNT and CDR2 is YYREEE (reference sequence). CDR3 bases: TGTGCCAGCAGCTTGCCGCCTGGAGGGCAGAACACCGGGGAGCTGTTTTTT. Translated: CASSLPPGGQNTGELFF.

This clone was seen only a few times. The V and J genes are TRBV2 and TRBJ1-2; D is perhaps TRBD1 (5 bases). The V end was cut by 0 bases, the J end by 4 bases, with 6 bases between. This CDR3 contains 13 residues. From germline, CDR1 is SNHLY and CDR2 FYNNEI. The CDR3 DNA follows: TGTGCCAGCAGTGAAGCGGGACGCTATGGCTACACCTTC. It specifies CASSEAGRYGYTF.

V is TRBV13 and J is TRBJ2-4; D is unresolved. Trimming removed 0 bases at V and 0 bases at J, with 9 bases between. CDR1 and CDR2 (germline): PRHDT, FYEKMQ (reference sequence). The CDR3 totals 16 residues. The CDR3 region is CASSLGQLLAKNIQYF. DNA for the CDR3: TGTGCCAGCAGCTTAGGGCAGTTACTAGCCAAAAACATTCAGTACTTC.

V is TRBV11-2 and J is TRBJ1-5, with TRBD1 matching over 8 bases. The trim removed 5 bases at V and 1 base at J, leaving 4 bases unmatched. The CDR3 is 15 residues long. In germline, CDR1 is SGHAT, CDR2 FQNNGV. CDR3 protein: CASSTGQGSNQPQHF. In DNA form, the CDR3 reads TGTGCCAGCAGCACTGGACAGGGAAGCAATCAGCCCCAGCATTTT.

This chain joins TRBV5-5 and TRBJ2-7; 7 bases align to TRBD1. Germline lookup yields CDR1 SGHKS and CDR2 YYEKEE (reference sequence). V trimming: 4 bases; J trimming: 4 bases; junction bases outside the gene matches: 8. This CDR3 spans 14 amino acids. The CDR3 is CASSTGTGEYEQYF. The CDR3 nucleotides are TGTGCCAGCAGCACGGGAACAGGGGAGTACGAGCAGTACTTC.

The rearrangement uses TRBV2 and TRBJ2-3, with TRBD1 identical over 7 bases. The CDR3 has 16 residues. Germline CDR1 and CDR2: SNHLY and FYNNEI. V lost 3 bases and J lost 0; bases outside the gene matches: 6. The CDR3 reads CASSDGQVSSTDTQYF. CDR3 DNA sequence: TGTGCCAGCAGTGATGGACAGGTATCTAGCACAGATACGCAGTATTTT.

For this clone: This same CDR3 is encoded by further DNA sequences in the sample. V usage is TRBV27 and J usage is TRBJ1-5; D is unresolved. The germline V and J ends were trimmed by 3 bases and 4 bases, with 4 bases remaining between them. The CDR3 contains 12 residues. In germline, CDR1 is MNHEY, CDR2 SMNVEV (reference sequence). CDR3 bases: TGTGCCAGCAGTTTTCGTAATCAGCCCCAGCATTTT. Encoded protein: CASSFRNQPQHF.

The chain has TRBV4-3 and TRBJ2-5; D might be TRBD1 (6 bases). The V and J ends lost 4 bases and 3 bases respectively, with 15 bases between them. The CDR3 is 15 amino acids. CDR1 and CDR2 (germline): LGHNA, YSLEER. The CDR3 DNA reads TGCGCCAGCAGCCGATCCGCTAACAGGGAAGAGACCCAGTACTTC. Translation: CASSRSANREETQYF.

A word on this clone: Sequence at one end of the junction differs from germline and may be a read error. The chain links TRBV7-9 to TRBJ2-1; D is uncertain. Germline V gene sequence: CDR1 SEHNR, CDR2 FQNEAQ (reference sequence). This CDR3 contains 11 residues. The CDR3 reads CASSSNNEQFF. Here the CDR3 DNA reads TGTGCCAGCAGCTCCAACAATGAGCAGTTCTTC. Full variable domain (outside the CDR3, taken from reference TRBV7-9 and TRBJ2-1): DTGVSQNPRHKITKRGQNVTFRCDPISEHNRLYWYRQTLGQGPEFLTYFQNEAQLEKSRLLSDRFSAERPKGSFSTLEIQRTEQGDSAMYLCASSSNNEQFFGPGTRLTVL.

The chain couples TRBV7-9 to TRBJ2-7; D ambiguous. The CDR3 covers 13 residues. V was trimmed by 3 bases and J by 2 bases, leaving 8 bases between them. Germline values: CDR1 SEHNR, CDR2 FQNEAQ (reference sequence). CDR3: CASSLSTTYEQYF. The CDR3 DNA reads as TGTGCCAGCAGCTTGAGCACTACCTACGAGCAGTACTTC.

DNA of the CDR3: TGTGCCAGCAGCTCGGGGGAGGATTACTACGAGCAGTACTTC. As protein: CASSSGEDYYEQYF. The chain links TRBV5-6 to TRBJ2-7; D is perhaps TRBD2 (6 bases). Trimming stripped 3 bases from V and 3 bases from J, with 13 bases between. The CDR3 loop spans 14 amino acids. Germline CDR1 and CDR2: SGHDT and YYEEEE.

For the CDR3, the DNA is TGTGCCAGCAGCTTAGGGGAGGGACAGAACACTGAAGCTTTCTTT. Its translation is CASSLGEGQNTEAFF. The chain uses TRBV7-2 and TRBJ1-1, with D tentatively TRBD1 (6 bases). CDR3 size: 15 residues. Trimming stripped 1 base from V and 1 base from J, with 10 bases between. Germline CDR1 is SGHTA and CDR2 is FQGNSA.

In regard to this clone: This CDR3 is also generated by other DNA sequences in the sample. The rearrangement uses TRBV7-9 and TRBJ2-2; D not resolved. Looked up from germline, CDR1 is SEHNR and CDR2 is FQNEAQ (reference sequence). The CDR3 extends over 14 amino acids. Trimming pared 4 bases from V and 1 base from J, leaving 7 bases between. The CDR3 DNA sequence: TGTGCCAGCAGCTCGACACTGAACACCGGGGAGCTGTTTTTT. Encoded protein: CASSSTLNTGELFF.

A few counts support this clone. Other DNA sequences within the sample encode an identical CDR3. The chain couples TRBV4-3 to TRBJ2-7; TRBD2 might be the D (5 bases). V lost 0 bases to trimming and J lost 4 bases, with 7 bases between them. The CDR3 extends over 13 amino acids. CDR1 and CDR2 (germline): LGHNA, YSLEER. CDR3 sequence: CASSQDGGYEQYF. The DNA of the CDR3 is TGCGCCAGCAGCCAAGATGGAGGTTACGAGCAGTACTTC.

The CDR3 here is CASSYGAGVTYEQYF. The CDR3, as DNA: TGTGCCAGCAGTTACGGGGCAGGGGTGACCTACGAGCAGTACTTC. This chain joins TRBV6-5 and TRBJ2-7, with D perhaps matching TRBD1 (6 bases). The CDR3 runs 15 residues. The ends were cut back, 2 bases at V and 2 bases at J, with 13 bases in the middle. Germline V lookup: CDR1 MNHEY, CDR2 SVGAGI.